This T cell receptor beta chain was profiled in a study of CD8 T cells in ankylosing spondylitis. Study outcomes and limitations: Ankylosing spondylitis blood appeared to be characterized by a TCR beta motif of 8 or 9 highly homologous variants.

The length of the CDR3 is 15 residues. V lost 5 bases and J lost 3; bases outside the gene matches: 9. CDR1 is DFQATT, CDR2 SNEGSKA, per germline (reference sequence). TCRdb fed the 5' RACE reads into MiXCR, producing one record per CDR3 protein. The repertoire holds around 770,000 distinct CDR3 sequences, with approximately 10% as singletons. This clonotype has more than one count but fewer than ten. The antigen remains undetermined. This chain uses TRBV20-1 with TRBJ2-5; 10 bases agree with TRBD2. Material: blood, either unsorted or a sorted T cell fraction (not recorded which). The receptor was derived from a male donor with ankylosing spondylitis. The CDR3 DNA reads as TGCAGTGCTGGACCCGGGCTAGCGGGAGAAGAGACCCAGTACTTC. This sequence encodes CSAGPGLAGEETQYF.